These 19 T cell receptor beta chains share one sample of origin, sequenced in a study of blood T cell repertoires in COVID-19. The assay was immunoSEQ multiplex PCR, and TCRdb's table has in-frame clones only and misses some. The top ten hold 11% of the sample, which has about 170,000 clones, 80% to 85% seen once. Sequenced: peripheral blood. The source is a man in his sixties or seventies with active or convalescent COVID-19.

This chain uses TRBV6-1 with TRBJ1-2; D is uncertain. This CDR3 contains 14 residues. V lost 3 bases and J lost 4, with 12 bases in between. Germline V gene lookup returns CDR1 MNHNS and CDR2 SASEGT. For the CDR3, the DNA is TGTGCCAGCAGTGATAAACCGGGAGTCTATGGCTACACCTTC. Translation gives CASSDKPGVYGYTF.

This clone was seen a single time. This chain uses TRBV11-2 with TRBJ2-1, with D unresolved. This CDR3 region has 11 residues. The germline V and J ends were trimmed by 3 bases and 8 bases, with 5 bases remaining between them. CDR1 is SGHAT and CDR2 is FQNNGV in the germline V gene. The CDR3 nucleotides read TGTGCCAGCAGCTTCGTCGATGAGCAGTTCTTC. It encodes CASSFVDEQFF.

The V call is TRBV9, the J call TRBJ2-7; TRBD1 might be the D (6 bases). V lost 1 base and J 3 bases, leaving 11 bases between the germline ends. Germline V gene data show CDR1 as SGDLS and CDR2 as YYNGEE. The CDR3 has 14 residues. CDR3 bases: TGTGCCAGCAGCGTAACGGGACACAGCTACGAGCAGTACTTC. Encoded protein: CASSVTGHSYEQYF.

The V call is TRBV5-1, the J call TRBJ2-3, with D perhaps matching TRBD2 (6 bases). Between the trimmed V and J ends, which lost 4 bases and 1 base, there was a span of 16 bases. The CDR3 is 16 residues long. CDR1 is SGHRS, CDR2 YFSETQ, per germline. Written as DNA, the CDR3 is TGCGCCAGCAGCCCCCTGGCCGGGAGAGGCACAGATACGCAGTATTTT. Protein product: CASSPLAGRGTDTQYF.

V and J are TRBV7-2 and TRBJ2-3, with a tentative D call TRBD1 (6 bases). The CDR3 totals 17 residues. Germline V lookup: CDR1 SGHTA, CDR2 FQGNSA. The V and J ends lost 2 bases and 2 bases respectively, with 17 bases between them. This chain's CDR3 is CASSLRVRTEFTDTQYF. CDR3 in DNA: TGTGCCAGCAGCTTAAGAGTGAGGACAGAGTTCACAGATACGCAGTATTTT.

V gene TRBV5-1 combines with J gene TRBJ1-4; unclear D gene. Germline CDR1 SGHRS, CDR2 YFSETQ. This CDR3 spans 15 amino acids. The V and J ends lost 4 bases and 0 bases respectively, with 10 bases between them. In DNA form, the CDR3 reads TGCGCCAGCAGCCCCGGAGTTGCAACTAATGAAAAACTGTTTTTT. Its translation is CASSPGVATNEKLFF. The whole variable domain, filled in from reference TRBV5-1 and TRBJ1-4, reads KAGVTQTPRYLIKTRGQQVTLSCSPISGHRSVSWYQQTPGQGLQFLFEYFSETQRNKGNFPGRFSGRQFSNSRSEMNVSTLELGDSALYLCASSPGVATNEKLFFGSGTQLSVL.

V is TRBV5-4 and J is TRBJ1-2; a possible D gene is TRBD1 (6 bases). Germline V gene data show CDR1 as SGHNT and CDR2 as YYREEE (reference sequence). The CDR3 has 15 amino acids. The V end lost 6 bases, the J end lost 7 bases, and 22 bases lay between the germline ends. CDR3 in amino acids: CASTGSGGGLVGYTF. The CDR3 region has the DNA TGTGCCAGCACCGGTTCGGGGGGCGGTTTGGTTGGCTACACCTTC. Complete variable domain (other parts from reference TRBV5-4 and TRBJ1-2): ETGVTQSPTHLIKTRGQQVTLRCSSQSGHNTVSWYQQALGQGPQFIFQYYREEENGRGNFPPRFSGLQFPNYSSELNVNALELDDSALYLCASTGSGGGLVGYTFGSGTRLTVV.

The rearrangement links TRBV27 to TRBJ2-2, with TRBD2 as a possible D gene (5 bases). The V gene's germline CDR1 is MNHEY and CDR2 SMNVEV (reference sequence). Trimming cost V 2 bases and J 5 bases, with 9 bases left between them. The CDR3 extends over 14 amino acids. The CDR3 spells CASSLIWETGELFF. CDR3 nucleotides: TGTGCCAGCAGTTTAATTTGGGAGACCGGGGAGCTGTTTTTT.

The chain uses TRBV15 and TRBJ2-7; 7 positions match TRBD1. Germline assignment: CDR1 LNHNV and CDR2 YYDKDF (reference sequence). V trimming: 8 bases; J trimming: 0 bases; junction bases outside the gene matches: 4. This CDR3 is built from 13 residues. DNA for the CDR3: TGTGCCACCGAACAGGGGATCTCCTACGAGCAGTACTTC. It translates to CATEQGISYEQYF.

The V gene is TRBV4-3, the J gene TRBJ1-2; D might be TRBD1 (5 bases). V gave up 4 bases and J gave up 6 bases, with 18 bases separating them. From germline, CDR1 is LGHNA and CDR2 YSLEER. The CDR3 has 15 amino acids. In nucleotides, the CDR3 is TGCGCCAGCAGCCCGCGGGGGGTGAATGACCATGGCTACACCTTC. It yields the protein CASSPRGVNDHGYTF.

The rearrangement uses TRBV5-1 and TRBJ1-1, with D uncertain. Germline lookup yields CDR1 SGHRS and CDR2 YFSETQ. The V and J ends lost 1 base and 4 bases respectively, with 8 bases between them. The CDR3 is made up of 13 amino acids. The CDR3 loop is CASSLIASTEAFF. CDR3 nucleotides: TGCGCCAGCAGCTTGATTGCGAGCACTGAAGCTTTCTTT.

A note on this clone: The same CDR3 is also encoded by other DNA sequences in this sample. The chain recombines TRBV15 with TRBJ1-2, with a possible D match to TRBD1 (5 bases). The CDR3 has 14 amino acids. Germline CDR1 reads LNHNV; CDR2 reads YYDKDF (reference sequence). V was pared by 11 bases and J by 8 bases, with 24 bases between. For the CDR3, the DNA is TGTGCCGCGGGGCAGGGAGTGGGAATCGGCGGCTACACCTTC. This translates into CAAGQGVGIGGYTF.

The genes are TRBV2 and TRBJ1-1; TRBD1 is a possible D gene (5 bases). The CDR3 contains 13 residues. The germline gives CDR1 SNHLY, CDR2 FYNNEI. Trimming shortened V by 1 base and J by 3 bases, and 6 bases separated the two germline ends. The CDR3 region is CASSEGRDTEAFF. CDR3 sequence (DNA): TGTGCCAGCAGTGAAGGCAGGGACACTGAAGCTTTCTTT.

The gene calls are TRBV30 and TRBJ1-3, with D maybe TRBD1 (5 bases). The CDR3 covers 13 residues. CDR1 is GTSNPN, CDR2 SVGIG, per germline (reference sequence). The CDR3 DNA reads as TGTGCTCTTCAGGCGGGGACGGGAAACACCATATATTTT. It is translated as CALQAGTGNTIYF.

The V call is TRBV28, the J call TRBJ2-1; 12 bases fit TRBD1. CDR3 size: 16 residues. J was trimmed by 4 bases and V by 2 bases; bases with no gene match: 3. Germline V gene sequence: CDR1 MDHEN, CDR2 SYDVKM. CDR3 sequence: CASSLGTGGRYNEQFF. The CDR3 DNA is TGTGCCAGCAGTTTAGGGACAGGGGGCCGGTACAATGAGCAGTTCTTC.

The rearrangement uses TRBV7-2 and TRBJ2-2; 7 nucleotides agree with TRBD1. The CDR3 spans 16 residues. Germline assignment: CDR1 SGHTA and CDR2 FQGNSA. Unmatched junction bases numbered 9, after V lost 6 bases and J lost 2 bases. DNA of the CDR3: TGTGCCAGCAGTCTAGGACAGGTTCGCAACACCGGGGAGCTGTTTTTT. This sequence encodes CASSLGQVRNTGELFF.

The V gene is TRBV7-2, the J gene TRBJ1-1, with TRBD1 matching 7 bases. CDR1 is SGHTA, CDR2 FQGNSA, per germline. The CDR3 is 14 residues long. With V trimmed by 5 bases and J by 4 bases, 7 bases remained unmatched. The CDR3 loop is CASSGYRGGTEAFF. DNA of the CDR3: TGTGCCAGCAGCGGGTACAGGGGTGGCACTGAAGCTTTCTTT.

The chain uses TRBV6-5 and TRBJ2-1, with 8 bases that match TRBD1. Germline V gene lookup returns CDR1 MNHEY and CDR2 SVGAGI. V shed 6 bases and J 10 bases; nucleotides not matched to a gene: 11. The CDR3 has 14 amino acids. CDR3 coding DNA: TGTGCCAGCAGCCGCGACAGGGGACAGAGGGAGCAGTTCTTC. As protein: CASSRDRGQREQFF.

V usage is TRBV11-2 and J usage is TRBJ1-2; tentatively, D is TRBD1 (5 bases). Per the germline V gene, CDR1 is SGHAT and CDR2 is FQNNGV. The CDR3 is 14 amino acids. The V end was cut by 2 bases, the J end by 8 bases, with 15 bases between. CDR3 sequence (DNA): TGTGCCAGCAGCTTAAAAGGGGCGGTGGGGGGCTACACCTTC. Its translation is CASSLKGAVGGYTF.